The 30 T cell receptor beta chains given below trace back to one sample, sequenced in a study of T cells in localized non-small cell lung cancer. Produced via immunoSEQ multiplex PCR; TCRdb's table is partial and in-frame only. The data contain some 140,000 clones, 89% of them singletons. The material was peripheral blood, obtained before any cancer treatment. These receptors all stem from a female donor at least 60 years old with stage I lung adenocarcinoma.

This chain uses TRBV19 with TRBJ1-5; D may be TRBD1 (5 bases). CDR3 size: 15 residues. The germline gives CDR1 LNHDA, CDR2 SQIVND (reference sequence). V was cut by 7 bases and J by 0 bases, with 13 bases left in between. The CDR3, as DNA: TGTGCCAGTAAGACGGGGGACTATAGCAATCAGCCCCAGCATTTT. It codes for CASKTGDYSNQPQHF.

The V gene is TRBV11-2, the J gene TRBJ2-7, with D uncertain. CDR3 length equals 12 residues. Germline V gives CDR1 SGHAT, CDR2 FQNNGV. Trimming removed 5 bases from V and 10 bases from J, with 15 bases in between. DNA for the CDR3: TGTGCCAGCAGCCCCTCTAGGCTGGGTCAGTACTTC. Residues: CASSPSRLGQYF.

This clone was observed a handful of times. The chain combines TRBV6-1 with TRBJ2-2, with D perhaps matching TRBD2 (5 bases). Germline CDR1 reads MNHNS; CDR2 reads SASEGT. The ends were cut back, 6 bases at V and 4 bases at J, with 12 bases in the middle. The CDR3 is 14 residues long. The CDR3 nucleotides read TGTGCCAGCAGGCAGGTCGGACTCACCGGGGAGCTGTTTTTT. Translating it yields CASRQVGLTGELFF.

The table lists this clone with a count of one. The CDR3 DNA reads TGTGCCAGCCGACAGGCCCCGACGGGCGGCTACACCTTC. Translation: CASRQAPTGGYTF. The chain joins TRBV27 to TRBJ1-2, with D maybe TRBD1 (6 bases). This CDR3 comprises 13 residues. The V end lost 8 bases, the J end lost 8 bases, and 18 bases lay between the germline ends. The germline V gene has CDR1 MNHEY and CDR2 SMNVEV (reference sequence).

The genes are TRBV30 and TRBJ2-5; D may match TRBD1 or TRBD2 (5 bases each). Trimming shortened V by 5 bases and J by 5 bases, and 18 bases separated the two germline ends. CDR3 length: 14 residues. The germline CDR1 and CDR2 sequences are GTSNPN and SVGIG (reference sequence). The DNA for the CDR3 is TGTGCCTGGTACGCCGGGGCCCTAAAGGAGACCCAGTACTTC. Protein: CAWYAGALKETQYF.

CDR3 sequence (DNA): TGTGCCAGCAGCTTACGCAGAAACACTGAAGCTTTCTTT. It encodes CASSLRRNTEAFF. The genes are TRBV7-9 and TRBJ1-1, with D uncertain. CDR3 length: 13 amino acids. The germline CDR1 and CDR2 sequences are SEHNR and FQNEAQ (reference sequence). The germline V and J ends were trimmed by 2 bases and 2 bases, with 6 bases remaining between them. Variable domain in full (rest from reference TRBV7-9 and TRBJ1-1): DTGVSQNPRHKITKRGQNVTFRCDPISEHNRLYWYRQTLGQGPEFLTYFQNEAQLEKSRLLSDRFSAERPKGSFSTLEIQRTEQGDSAMYLCASSLRRNTEAFFGQGTRLTVV.

The DNA for the CDR3 is TGTGCCAGCAGTTCCGGGACTCTGAATGAAAAACTGTTTTTT. It yields the protein CASSSGTLNEKLFF. The V gene is TRBV2, the J gene TRBJ1-4; tentative D call: TRBD1 (5 bases). The ends were cut back, 5 bases at V and 5 bases at J, with 12 bases in the middle. CDR3 length: 14 residues. Germline CDR1 SNHLY, CDR2 FYNNEI.

Notes on this clone: An end of the junction does not agree with germline; a read error may underlie this. V and J are TRBV7-2 and TRBJ2-1; D may be TRBD2 (6 bases). This CDR3 has 12 residues. Germline loops: CDR1 SGHTA, CDR2 FQGNSA. DNA of the CDR3: TGTGCCAGCAGCTCAATTAGCGGTATCTGGGTCTTC. Its protein is CASSSISGIWVF.

This clone was found once. V and J are TRBV11-2 and TRBJ2-7; 10 bases are a match to TRBD1. The CDR3 has 17 amino acids. Germline trimming cut 5 bases from V and 1 base from J; bases unmatched to any gene: 11. CDR1 SGHAT and CDR2 FQNNGV come from the germline V gene. The CDR3 nucleotides are TGTGCCAGCAGCAAAGGGACAGGGGCTATAGGATCCTACGAGCAGTACTTC. This encodes CASSKGTGAIGSYEQYF. Based on the CDR3 plus reference TRBV11-2 and TRBJ2-7, the full variable domain is EAGVAQSPRYKIIEKRQSVAFWCNPISGHATLYWYQQILGQGPKLLIQFQNNGVVDDSQLPKDRFSAERLKGVDSTLKIQPAKLEDSAVYLCASSKGTGAIGSYEQYFGPGTRLTVT.

This CDR3 reads CASRPRGMNTEAFF. The CDR3, as DNA: TGCGCCAGCAGGCCACGGGGGATGAACACTGAAGCTTTCTTT. This chain joins TRBV4-1 and TRBJ1-1; D perhaps matches TRBD1 (5 bases). Germline V gene sequence: CDR1 MGHRA, CDR2 YSYEKL. The length of the CDR3 is 14 residues. Trimming took 6 bases from V and 0 from J, leaving 11 bases between them.

This clone was recorded only once. This chain connects TRBV6-5 to TRBJ2-1; TRBD2 matches 8 bases. Per germline, CDR1 MNHEY and CDR2 SVGAGI. The CDR3 covers 14 residues. The V and J ends lost 3 bases and 9 bases, in that order; junction bases with no gene match: 7. The CDR3 protein is CASSYRGGLAEQFF. The CDR3 DNA follows: TGTGCCAGCAGTTATCGGGGGGGGCTAGCTGAGCAGTTCTTC.

The chain carries TRBV7-9 and TRBJ1-6; no definite D call. The germline gives CDR1 SEHNR, CDR2 FQNEAQ (reference sequence). Trimming removed 1 base from V and 8 bases from J, with 9 bases in between. The CDR3 is 14 residues long. The CDR3 here is CASSLGQRYSPLHF. The CDR3 DNA reads TGTGCCAGCAGCTTAGGGCAAAGGTATTCACCCCTCCACTTT.

This clone was observed a handful of times. The V and J genes are TRBV28 and TRBJ1-1; tentative D call: TRBD1 (6 bases). The CDR3 is made up of 11 amino acids. Trimming pared 7 bases from V and 3 bases from J, leaving 6 bases between. Germline values: CDR1 MDHEN, CDR2 SYDVKM. The CDR3 spells CASKGDTEAFF. CDR3 coding DNA: TGTGCCAGCAAGGGGGACACTGAAGCTTTCTTT.

Notes on this clone: Other nucleotide sequences from this sample produce the same CDR3. CDR3 in amino acids: CASSSWGGETQYF. CDR3 nucleotides: TGTGCCAGCAGCTCCTGGGGTGGGGAGACCCAGTACTTC. The V and J genes are TRBV7-3 and TRBJ2-5; D remains unclear. The CDR3 runs 13 residues. Germline values: CDR1 SGHTA, CDR2 FQGTGA. V dropped 4 bases and J dropped 5 bases, with 11 bases sitting between them.

This clone was picked up many times. This chain connects TRBV19 to TRBJ1-2, with 9 bases aligning to TRBD1. Germline V CDR1 and CDR2: LNHDA, SQIVND (reference sequence). The CDR3 sequence is 14 residues long. V lost 7 bases and J lost 7; bases outside the gene matches: 10. The CDR3 reads CASKLSTGGSGYTF. In DNA, the CDR3 is TGTGCCAGTAAGCTATCAACAGGGGGCTCTGGCTACACCTTC.

V usage is TRBV4-2 and J usage is TRBJ2-5, with D unresolved. Trimming removed 4 bases from V and 3 bases from J, with 12 bases in between. CDR3 length equals 14 residues. CDR1 and CDR2 from the germline V gene are LGHNA and YNFKEQ. CDR3 bases: TGTGCCAGCAGCCCTCTACCCCCGGAAGAGACCCAGTACTTC. This sequence encodes CASSPLPPEETQYF.

This rearrangement joins TRBV27 to TRBJ2-3; D unclear. The CDR3 is 14 amino acids. The V end lost 0 bases, the J end lost 6 bases, and 10 bases lay between the germline ends. Germline lookup yields CDR1 MNHEY and CDR2 SMNVEV (reference sequence). The CDR3 protein is CASSLSDGWDTQYF. CDR3 in DNA: TGTGCCAGCAGTTTATCGGACGGTTGGGATACGCAGTATTTT.

The rearrangement uses TRBV4-2 and TRBJ2-5; 15 positions match TRBD2. Germline CDR1 reads LGHNA; CDR2 reads YNFKEQ. CDR3 length: 15 amino acids. V was clipped by 3 bases and J by 11 bases; unmatched bases: 7. CDR3 residues: CASSQGLAGGDEQYF. CDR3 coding DNA: TGTGCCAGCAGCCAGGGACTAGCGGGAGGTGATGAGCAGTACTTC.

The CDR3 DNA sequence: TGTGCCTGGAGTGCGGGGGGGCTAGCGGGAGCGGCAAGCTCCTACAATGAGCAGTTCTTC. It codes for CAWSAGGLAGAASSYNEQFF. This chain connects TRBV30 to TRBJ2-1, with 10 bases matching TRBD2. V lost 1 base to trimming and J lost 0 bases; unmatched junction nucleotides: 15. The CDR3 is 20 residues long. In germline, CDR1 is GTSNPN, CDR2 SVGIG (reference sequence).

V and J are TRBV28 and TRBJ2-7, with 12 bases identical to TRBD2. The length of the CDR3 is 17 residues. With V trimmed by 4 bases and J by 0 bases, 7 bases remained unmatched. Germline CDR1 is MDHEN and CDR2 is SYDVKM. This CDR3 reads CASSSHGLAGSSYEQYF. CDR3 coding DNA: TGTGCCAGCAGTTCCCATGGACTAGCGGGGAGCTCCTACGAGCAGTACTTC.

The chain recombines TRBV5-6 with TRBJ2-3, with 7 positions matching TRBD2. V lost 7 bases, J lost 3 bases, and 11 bases stayed unmatched. This CDR3 comprises 15 residues. CDR1 SGHDT and CDR2 YYEEEE come from the germline V gene. The CDR3 sequence: CASSLGGGFTDTQYF. CDR3 in DNA: TGTGCCAGCTCCTTGGGCGGGGGATTTACAGATACGCAGTATTTT.

J is TRBJ2-7 and V is TRBV4-1; D possibly corresponds to TRBD1 (5 bases). CDR1 is MGHRA and CDR2 is YSYEKL in the germline V gene. Trimming shortened V by 0 bases and J by 4 bases, and 10 bases separated the two germline ends. The CDR3 has 14 residues. The CDR3 nucleotides read TGCGCCAGCAGCCAAGACAGGGAACGATACGAGCAGTACTTC. Amino acids: CASSQDRERYEQYF.

CDR3 in DNA: TGCGCCAGCAGCTTTATAGGGGGCGACTACGAGCAGTACTTC. This sequence encodes CASSFIGGDYEQYF. The rearrangement links TRBV5-1 to TRBJ2-7; the match to TRBD1 covers 7 bases. The length of the CDR3 is 14 residues. J lost 3 bases, V lost 2 bases, and 5 bases had no gene match. CDR1 and CDR2 (germline): SGHRS, YFSETQ.

This chain joins TRBV9 and TRBJ1-2; 10 bases match TRBD1. The CDR3 has 19 amino acids. V dropped 3 bases and J dropped 0; count of bases not matched to a gene: 14. Looked up from germline, CDR1 is SGDLS and CDR2 is YYNGEE. The CDR3 region has the DNA TGTGCCAGCAGCGAACGGACAGGGGGAGAAAAGTTAGCTAACTATGGCTACACCTTC. Protein: CASSERTGGEKLANYGYTF.

The V and J genes are TRBV7-2 and TRBJ1-3; maybe TRBD1 (5 bases). The CDR3 spans 16 residues. CDR1 SGHTA and CDR2 FQGNSA come from the germline V gene. V lost 5 bases, J lost 0 bases, and 14 bases lay in between. This chain's CDR3 is CASSLKGPSSGNTIYF. The CDR3, as DNA: TGTGCCAGCAGCCTGAAGGGACCCAGCTCTGGAAACACCATATATTTT.

The chain recombines TRBV29-1 with TRBJ2-5; D remains ambiguous. Germline values: CDR1 SQVTM, CDR2 ANQGSEA. With 8 bases removed from V and 4 bases from J, the gap between germline ends came to 11 bases. The CDR3 has 11 residues. CDR3 amino acids: CSTGRTETQYF. As DNA, the CDR3 is TGCAGCACCGGACGGACAGAGACCCAGTACTTC. Full variable domain (remainder filled in from reference TRBV29-1 and TRBJ2-5): SAVISQKPSRDICQRGTSLTIQCQVDSQVTMMFWYRQQPGQSLTLIATANQGSEATYESGFVIDKFPISRPNLTFSTLTVSNMSPEDSSIYLCSTGRTETQYFGPGTRLLVL.

The chain recombines TRBV7-3 with TRBJ2-7; 7 bases align to TRBD2. J gave up 7 bases and V 2 bases, and 5 bases lay outside the gene matches. CDR1 and CDR2 from the germline V gene are SGHTA and FQGTGA. This CDR3 is built from 13 residues. CDR3 bases: TGTGCCAGCAGCTTAGCCCCTAGCGGAGAGCAGTACTTC. Residues: CASSLAPSGEQYF.

The count of this clone is one. This chain joins TRBV29-1 and TRBJ2-1; D remains ambiguous. Germline V lookup: CDR1 SQVTM, CDR2 ANQGSEA. V was pared by 3 bases and J by 6 bases, with 18 bases between. The CDR3 loop spans 15 amino acids. For the CDR3, the DNA is TGCAGCGTTGACGAGAAGCTTCGACCAATCAATGAGCAGTTCTTC. Amino acid sequence: CSVDEKLRPINEQFF.

The chain combines TRBV4-1 with TRBJ2-7, with 8 bases aligning to TRBD2. The CDR3 contains 16 residues. J lost 2 bases, V lost 2 bases, and 8 bases had no gene match. Looked up from germline, CDR1 is MGHRA and CDR2 is YSYEKL. This CDR3 reads CASSQRLTSGPYEQYF. The CDR3 bases are TGCGCCAGCAGCCAACGGTTAACTAGCGGACCCTACGAGCAGTACTTC.

The chain is built from TRBV28 and TRBJ2-5; TRBD1 is a possible D gene (5 bases). V was cut by 4 bases and J by 4 bases, with 19 bases left in between. From germline, CDR1 is MDHEN and CDR2 SYDVKM. The CDR3 loop spans 16 amino acids. The CDR3 sequence is CASSSQRGSVGETQYF. The CDR3 region has the DNA TGTGCCAGCAGTTCCCAAAGGGGTTCGGTGGGAGAGACCCAGTACTTC.